This record looks at one T cell receptor beta chain sequence and its context. The sample comes from a study of response to subunit inactivated influenza vaccine. A single record per CDR3 protein comes from TCRdb applying MiXCR to the RT-PCR reads. The repertoire holds 750,000 to 850,000 distinct CDR3 sequences, with around 20% as singletons. The sequencing used PBMCs from blood, collected 4 to 6 days after vaccination. This TCR derives from a man aged 45-60 years who received an inactivated influenza vaccine.

The CDR3 spells CSAATGGVTEAFF. CDR3 sequence (DNA): TGCAGTGCTGCCACGGGGGGGGTCACTGAAGCTTTCTTT. The rearrangement uses TRBV20-1 and TRBJ1-1, with D perhaps TRBD1 (5 bases). This CDR3 comprises 13 residues. Trimming took 5 bases from V and 4 from J, leaving 14 bases between them. Looked up from germline, CDR1 is DFQATT and CDR2 is SNEGSKA (reference sequence).